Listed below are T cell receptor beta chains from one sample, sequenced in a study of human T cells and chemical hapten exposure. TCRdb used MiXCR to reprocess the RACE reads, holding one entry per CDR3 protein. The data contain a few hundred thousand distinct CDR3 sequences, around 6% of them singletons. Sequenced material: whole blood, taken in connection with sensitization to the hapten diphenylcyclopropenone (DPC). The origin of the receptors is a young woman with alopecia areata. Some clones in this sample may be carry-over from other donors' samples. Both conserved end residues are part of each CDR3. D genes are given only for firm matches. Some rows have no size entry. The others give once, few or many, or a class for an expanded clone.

CDR3 DNA: TGTGCCAGCAGTATCTACAGGGGGGCTTTCTTT
CDR3 protein: CASSIYRGAFF
J gene: TRBJ1-1
V gene: TRBV12-3/TRBV12-4
D gene: TRBD1
CDR3 length: 11
clone size: many

CDR3 DNA: TGCGCCAGCAGCCCCCAAGGACAGGCTAATGAAAAACTGTTTTTT
CDR3 protein: CASSPQGQANEKLFF
J gene: TRBJ1-4
V gene: TRBV5-1
D gene: TRBD1
CDR3 length: 15
clone size: many

CDR3 DNA: TGTGCCAGCACCCAAACAGGGGGGTCCTACAATGAGCAGTTCTTC
CDR3 protein: CASTQTGGSYNEQFF
J gene: TRBJ2-1
V gene: TRBV14
D gene: TRBD1
CDR3 length: 15
clone size: NA

CDR3 DNA: TGCAGTGCTAGTAAACAGGGAAATAGCAATCAGCCCCAGCATTTT
CDR3 protein: CSASKQGNSNQPQHF
J gene: TRBJ1-5
V gene: TRBV20-1
D gene: NA
CDR3 length: 15
clone size: NA

CDR3 DNA: TGTGCCAGCAGCGTAGATACAGGGTCCATGGACGAGCAGTACTTC
CDR3 protein: CASSVDTGSMDEQYF
J gene: TRBJ2-7
V gene: TRBV9
D gene: NA
CDR3 length: 15
clone size: few

CDR3 DNA: TGCAGCGTTGTTGGGACAGAGAACACCGGGGAGCTGTTTTTT
CDR3 protein: CSVVGTENTGELFF
J gene: TRBJ2-2
V gene: TRBV29-1
D gene: TRBD1
CDR3 length: 14
clone size: NA

CDR3 DNA: TGCAGCGTCTCCGAACCCACAGGTACAGATACGCAGTATTTT
CDR3 protein: CSVSEPTGTDTQYF
J gene: TRBJ2-3
V gene: TRBV29-1
D gene: NA
CDR3 length: 14
clone size: NA

CDR3 DNA: TGTGCCAGCAGCCCGCAACCGGGACAGGGTTCCTACAATGAGCAGTTCTTC
CDR3 protein: CASSPQPGQGSYNEQFF
J gene: TRBJ2-1
V gene: TRBV5-6
D gene: TRBD1
CDR3 length: 17
clone size: NA

CDR3 DNA: TGTGCCAGCAGTTTATTTTGGGGGACTCTGTCCGAGCAGTTCTTC
CDR3 protein: CASSLFWGTLSEQFF
J gene: TRBJ2-1
V gene: TRBV28
D gene: NA
CDR3 length: 15
clone size: NA

CDR3 DNA: TGTGCCAGCAGCGCGGGACAGGGGGCCTACGAGCAGTACTTC
CDR3 protein: CASSAGQGAYEQYF
J gene: TRBJ2-7
V gene: TRBV7-2
D gene: TRBD1
CDR3 length: 14
clone size: NA

CDR3 DNA: TGCAGTGCCGCCTCCGACAGCTCCTACGAGCAGTACTTC
CDR3 protein: CSAASDSSYEQYF
J gene: TRBJ2-7
V gene: TRBV20-1
D gene: NA
CDR3 length: 13
clone size: many

CDR3 DNA: TGTGCCAGCACGCCCGGGGTTTACACAGATACGCAGTATTTT
CDR3 protein: CASTPGVYTDTQYF
J gene: TRBJ2-3
V gene: TRBV7-2
D gene: NA
CDR3 length: 14
clone size: few

CDR3 DNA: TGCGCCAGCAGCCAAGATGGGGGCAGTATGCCTAACTATGGCTACACCTTC
CDR3 protein: CASSQDGGSMPNYGYTF
J gene: TRBJ1-2
V gene: TRBV4-3
D gene: NA
CDR3 length: 17
clone size: NA

CDR3 DNA: TGTGCCAGCAGTCTCGAGGGAGGATTTTCACCCCTCCACTTT
CDR3 protein: CASSLEGGFSPLHF
J gene: TRBJ1-6
V gene: TRBV6-2/TRBV6-3
D gene: NA
CDR3 length: 14
clone size: NA

CDR3 DNA: TGTGCCAGCAGCCGGGACTTCGGGTTCGGTGAGCAGTTCTTC
CDR3 protein: CASSRDFGFGEQFF
J gene: TRBJ2-1
V gene: TRBV12-3/TRBV12-4
D gene: NA
CDR3 length: 14
clone size: NA

CDR3 DNA: TGCAGTGCTAGGCGCTCTGCGTTAGAAGCTTTCTTT
CDR3 protein: CSARRSALEAFF
J gene: TRBJ1-1
V gene: TRBV20-1
D gene: NA
CDR3 length: 12
clone size: many

CDR3 DNA: TGTGCCAGCAGCTCCACCTCCGGGACAGGGTTGTACACTGAAGCTTTCTTT
CDR3 protein: CASSSTSGTGLYTEAFF
J gene: TRBJ1-1
V gene: TRBV5-6
D gene: TRBD1
CDR3 length: 17
clone size: many